What follows describes a single T cell receptor beta chain. No antigen is known for it. A read error may produce the germline difference seen at one junction end. This entry comes from a study of early T cells in non-severe SARS-CoV-2 infection listed by TCRdb under 2021. With respect to the entire study: Because TCR sequencing was done on bulk RNA from unsorted whole blood, the alpha and beta chains could not be paired.

What the study reported, not specific to this receptor: VDJdb matching was skewed toward anti-spike CD8 responses and likely underestimated virus-specific expansions by missing private and CD4 specificities.

Set within a cohort of healthcare workers in London, UK, this nested case-control study involved weekly PCR testing of nasopharyngeal swabs along with blood sampling. Healthcare workers were enrolled in the week of the UK lockdown, from 23 to 31 March 2020, and were followed every week for up to 16 weeks. Library creation used 5' RACE. The listed sequencing device is NextSeq 500. Unique molecular identifiers were attached to individual cDNA molecules in the TCR library protocol so that sequencing error and PCR bias could be corrected. Both TCR alpha and beta chains were sequenced, and tight co-correlation was observed between alpha and beta sequence abundances in each sample. The published analysis was carried out like this. Decombinator V4 was used to perform V gene, J gene and CDR3 annotation of TCR sequences. Expanded TCRs were defined as changing significantly between any two time points under a Poisson model with p below 0.0001. Abundances of TCRs were expressed as counts per million after normalisation to the total number of TCRs sequenced in each sample. TRAV1-2 paired with TRAJ12, TRAJ20 or TRAJ33 defined MAIT TCRs, while TRAV10 paired with TRAJ18 defined iNKT TCRs. A search of VDJdb, accessed on 1 November 2021, was run for TCRs annotated to CMV, EBV and SARS-CoV-2, with TCRs annotated for multiple antigens excluded. The raw public data were reprocessed by TCRdb itself: fastp quality trimming at Q25, MiXCR clonotype calling, in-frame beta chains only. Every entry covers one CDR3 protein and lists the most common genes and DNA from its rows. It is TCRdb's table, rather than the study itself, that gives the V and J calls and clone size. This sample gives about 76,000 distinct CDR3 sequences in total; 10% to 12% of them show up just once. The ten largest account for 4.7% of the sample.

The cysteine opens and the phenylalanine closes a CDR3 of 14 amino acids. Only the CDR3 DNA stays, 42 bases, in frame from base 1. The germline V gene supplies CDR1 ENHRY and CDR2 SYGVKD. The chain joins TRBV10-3 to TRBJ2-2; TRBD2 could be the D gene, as 5 bases match. The material sequenced was whole blood. The receptor was derived from an adult who was a healthcare worker with PCR-confirmed SARS-CoV-2 infection or an uninfected control (not recorded which). The CDR3 region has the sequence CAISDYKNTGELLF. The DNA sequence is given as TGTGCCATCAGTGACTACAAGAACACCGGGGAGCTGTTATTT.